This TCR beta chain was obtained from a study of T cell changes during pregnancy in multiple sclerosis (dated by TCRdb to the late 2010s). At the level of the whole study: The study examined how the T cell repertoire changed over the course of pregnancy in women with multiple sclerosis.

According to the germline V gene, CDR1 reads SGDLS and CDR2 reads YYNGEE. Spanning cysteine to phenylalanine, the CDR3 consists of 17 amino acids. The read is trimmed to its CDR3 DNA, 51 bases read in frame from base 1. V is pared back by 4 bases and J by 4 bases, with 21 bases lying between the germline termini. For this clone: No cognate antigen has been identified for it. No base-level quality is on record; no much larger clone is a single base apart.

Library construction relied on the immunoSEQ multiplex PCR assay. TCRdb carries this immuneACCESS record with in-frame sequences only. Its versions omit some clonotypes, under half of them owing to an unresolved V gene in the studies checked, with the rest unexplained. This sample comprises 30,000 to 45,000 clones, about 90% of them detected only once. About 27% of the sample belongs to the ten largest clones. Sequencing was performed on CD8+ T cells from peripheral blood mononuclear cells, taken before pregnancy. The TCR comes from a female donor with multiple sclerosis, enrolled in a pregnancy study. The rearrangement combines TRBV9 with TRBJ2-1; TRBD2 might be the D gene, on 6 matching bases. The DNA is as follows: TGTGCCAGCAGCCCCCCCGGAGGGAGTTTAGGGTACAATGAGCAGTTCTTC. The translation is CASSPPGGSLGYNEQFF.